One and the same sample provided the 7 T cell receptor beta chains below, sequenced in a study of T cells after yellow fever vaccination. TCRdb used MiXCR to reprocess the 5' RACE reads, holding one entry per CDR3 protein. The sample yields 250,000 to 300,000 distinct CDR3 sequences, roughly 13% seen once. The material was CD4+ T cells sorted from PBMCs, obtained 45 days after the yellow fever booster vaccination. These receptors all come from a man aged 30 to 39 who received the YFV17D yellow fever vaccine.

In this sample, this clonotype turned up a few times. The chain's CDR3 is CASSPGQGLSYEQYF. CDR3 nucleotides: TGTGCCAGTAGTCCGGGACAGGGTCTCTCCTACGAGCAGTACTTC. This rearrangement joins TRBV19 to TRBJ2-7; 9 positions match TRBD1. Germline CDR1 LNHDA, CDR2 SQIVND (reference sequence). This CDR3 contains 15 residues. V dropped 5 bases and J dropped 0; count of bases not matched to a gene: 5.

This clonotype occurred many times. The chain employs TRBV20-1 and TRBJ1-1; possibly TRBD1 for D (5 bases). This CDR3 spans 12 amino acids. Germline values: CDR1 DFQATT, CDR2 SNEGSKA (reference sequence). The V and J ends lost 3 bases and 2 bases respectively, with 7 bases between them. The CDR3 nucleotides read TGCAGTGCTAGCCGGGGCAACACTGAAGCTTTCTTT. This codes for CSASRGNTEAFF.

There are many counts of this clonotype. This chain connects TRBV20-1 to TRBJ2-3; D gene unclear. The germline V and J ends were trimmed by 5 bases and 6 bases, with 9 bases remaining between them. The CDR3 loop spans 11 amino acids. Germline CDR1 and CDR2: DFQATT and SNEGSKA (reference sequence). The CDR3 loop reads CSASRVDTQYF. The DNA of the CDR3 is TGCAGTGCTTCCCGCGTGGATACGCAGTATTTT.

This clonotype showed up just a few times. The genes are TRBV20-1 and TRBJ1-1; D is undetermined. The germline V gene has CDR1 DFQATT and CDR2 SNEGSKA (reference sequence). There are 11 residues in the CDR3. V was trimmed by 4 bases and J by 1 base, leaving 4 bases between them. CDR3 amino acids: CSANQNTEAFF. The CDR3 DNA reads as TGCAGTGCTAACCAGAACACTGAAGCTTTCTTT.

The chain carries TRBV18 and TRBJ2-2; no firm D call. V was pared by 7 bases and J by 4 bases, with 10 bases between. This CDR3 has 13 amino acids. CDR1 is KGHSH, CDR2 LQKENI, per germline. CDR3 sequence: CASYKFSTGELFF. CDR3 nucleotides: TGTGCCAGCTATAAGTTTTCCACCGGGGAGCTGTTTTTT.

This sequence joins TRBV5-1 and TRBJ2-5, with D perhaps given as TRBD1 or TRBD2 (6 bases each). Trimming stripped 3 bases from V and 5 bases from J, with 11 bases between. The CDR3 sequence is 13 residues long. Germline CDR1 reads SGHRS; CDR2 reads YFSETQ. CDR3 protein: CASSSGARETQYF. The CDR3 DNA reads TGCGCCAGCAGCTCGGGGGCGAGGGAGACCCAGTACTTC.

The sample holds many counts of this clonotype. V is TRBV10-3 and J is TRBJ2-2, with 14 positions matching TRBD2. Germline values: CDR1 ENHRY, CDR2 SYGVKD. After removal of 2 bases from V and 4 bases from J, the junction contained 9 bases not matched to a gene. The CDR3 totals 19 residues. CDR3 nucleotide sequence: TGTGCCATCAGTGAGCTACCAGGGACTAGCGGGAGTAGCACCGGGGAGCTGTTTTTT. Translation: CAISELPGTSGSSTGELFF.